A selection of T cell receptor beta chains follows, all from one sample in a study of cytomegalovirus exposure and HLA in healthy donors. The protocol was immunoSEQ multiplex PCR, while the TCRdb copy is restricted to in-frame clones and leaves out a portion. With 50,000 or so clones in the sample, the ten largest clones hold approximately 8.9%. The specimen was PBMCs. The receptor set was obtained from a man aged 50 to 59 in good health and CMV-seropositive. The CDR3 runs from the conserved cysteine through the conserved F or W. A D gene is named only where the DNA matches it firmly.

j_gene: TRBJ1-1; v_gene: TRBV6-5; d_gene: NA; CDR3aa: CASTNRNKAFF; CDR3nt: TGTGCCAGCACCAACAGGAATAAAGCTTTCTTT
j_gene: TRBJ2-6; v_gene: TRBV19; d_gene: NA; CDR3aa: CASSIPGDGANVLTF; CDR3nt: TGTGCCAGTAGTATACCAGGGGATGGGGCCAACGTCCTGACTTTC
j_gene: TRBJ2-7; v_gene: TRBV19; d_gene: TRBD1; CDR3aa: CASSNRGAPYEQYF; CDR3nt: TGTGCCAGTAGTAACAGGGGCGCCCCCTACGAGCAGTACTTC
j_gene: TRBJ1-5; v_gene: TRBV28; d_gene: TRBD1; CDR3aa: CASSLGTGGRFQPQHF; CDR3nt: TGTGCCAGCAGTTTAGGGACAGGGGGAAGGTTTCAGCCCCAGCATTTT
j_gene: TRBJ2-4; v_gene: TRBV15; d_gene: NA; CDR3aa: CATSRGVRDAKNIQYF; CDR3nt: TGTGCCACCAGCAGAGGGGTTCGGGATGCCAAAAACATTCAGTACTTC
j_gene: TRBJ1-1; v_gene: TRBV20-1; d_gene: NA; CDR3aa: CSARGGPEAFF; CDR3nt: TGCAGTGCTCGCGGAGGGCCTGAAGCTTTCTTT
j_gene: TRBJ2-2; v_gene: TRBV7-9; d_gene: TRBD1; CDR3aa: CASSPDRGHTGELFF; CDR3nt: TGTGCCAGCAGCCCAGACAGGGGCCACACCGGGGAGCTGTTTTTT
j_gene: TRBJ2-3; v_gene: TRBV5-8; d_gene: TRBD2; CDR3aa: CASSLTGTRNSDTQYF; CDR3nt: TGTGCCAGCAGCTTAACCGGGACTAGGAACTCAGATACGCAGTATTTT
j_gene: TRBJ1-5; v_gene: TRBV6-6; d_gene: TRBD1; CDR3aa: CASRGQLTSQHF; CDR3nt: TGTGCCAGCAGGGGACAGCTCACCTCCCAGCATTTT
j_gene: TRBJ1-4; v_gene: TRBV6-1; d_gene: NA; CDR3aa: CASRLGAKLFF; CDR3nt: TGTGCCAGCCGATTAGGGGCAAAACTGTTTTTT
j_gene: TRBJ2-7; v_gene: TRBV5-4; d_gene: TRBD2; CDR3aa: CASSLDSGGVNEQYF; CDR3nt: TGTGCCAGCAGCTTGGATTCGGGGGGGGTTAACGAGCAGTACTTC
j_gene: TRBJ1-3; v_gene: TRBV18; d_gene: NA; CDR3aa: CASSPLGGDYGNTIYF; CDR3nt: TGTGCCAGCTCACCGCTGGGAGGGGATTACGGAAACACCATATATTTT
j_gene: TRBJ2-6; v_gene: TRBV29-1; d_gene: NA; CDR3aa: CSVQSSGANVLTF; CDR3nt: TGCAGCGTACAGAGCTCTGGGGCCAACGTCCTGACTTTC
j_gene: TRBJ2-2; v_gene: TRBV7-2; d_gene: NA; CDR3aa: CASSLVGGGTGELFF; CDR3nt: TGTGCCAGCAGCTTAGTGGGGGGAGGCACCGGGGAGCTGTTTTTT
j_gene: TRBJ2-1; v_gene: TRBV4-3; d_gene: NA; CDR3aa: CASSHLLYNEQFF; CDR3nt: TGCGCCAGCAGCCATTTACTCTACAATGAGCAGTTCTTC
j_gene: TRBJ2-1; v_gene: TRBV5-1; d_gene: TRBD1; CDR3aa: CASSEQGADEQFF; CDR3nt: TGCGCCAGCAGCGAACAGGGGGCGGATGAGCAGTTCTTC
j_gene: TRBJ2-7; v_gene: TRBV28; d_gene: TRBD2; CDR3aa: CASSLSGGSYEQYF; CDR3nt: TGTGCCAGCAGTTTGAGCGGGGGGTCGTACGAGCAGTACTTC